A single sample is the source of the 3 T cell receptor beta chains below, sequenced in a study of shared clonotypes between healthy human individuals. The data were produced by immunoSEQ multiplex PCR, yet TCRdb's version contains in-frame clones alone and is incomplete. The data show hundreds of thousands of clones, about 96% seen once. The sequenced sample was naive CD4+ T cells sorted from blood. Subset defined: CD45RA+ positively selected. Receptors were obtained from a young woman in good health.

The chain carries TRBV7-9 and TRBJ1-2; TRBD1 might be the D (6 bases). The V end lost 2 bases, the J end lost 8 bases, and 12 bases lay between the germline ends. CDR1 is SEHNR and CDR2 is FQNEAQ in the germline V gene (reference sequence). The CDR3 has 13 amino acids. The CDR3 nucleotides are TGTGCCAGCAGCTTAATGACAGGCTCCGGCTACACCTTC. Translated: CASSLMTGSGYTF.

This clone has a single count. CDR3 nucleotide sequence: TGTGCCAGCAGTTTCCTCGGAGGTGGGGGAAATCAGCCCCAGCATTTT. This translates into CASSFLGGGGNQPQHF. The chain couples TRBV27 to TRBJ1-5; D perhaps matches TRBD1 (5 bases). This CDR3 region has 16 residues. From germline, CDR1 is MNHEY and CDR2 SMNVEV (reference sequence). The germline V and J ends were trimmed by 3 bases and 4 bases, with 16 bases remaining between them.

This chain joins TRBV7-2 and TRBJ2-5; 8 bases agree with TRBD1. V shed 5 bases and J 7 bases; nucleotides not matched to a gene: 9. CDR3 length equals 14 residues. The germline CDR1 and CDR2 sequences are SGHTA and FQGNSA. The CDR3 sequence: CASSRDRRFVTQYF. DNA of the CDR3: TGTGCCAGCAGCCGGGACAGGCGCTTCGTGACCCAGTACTTC.